These 18 T cell receptor beta chains were all obtained from the same sample, sequenced in a study of blood T cell repertoires in COVID-19 (dated by TCRdb to about 2020). The protocol used for the library was the immunoSEQ multiplex PCR assay. The immuneACCESS repertoire file appears here via TCRdb, limited to in-frame rearrangements. These files lack a portion of the clones; in checked studies, under half of the deficit traces to unresolved V genes, and the cause of the others is not known. For this sample the table gives about 130,000 clones, of which more than 80% were detected only once. The ten top clones hold 4.3% of the sample. The sequenced material came from peripheral blood. The receptors shown here come from a human donor in a cohort sampled during active COVID-19.

The rearrangement uses TRBV5-6 and TRBJ1-5, with TRBD1 matching over 7 bases. This CDR3 is 14 amino acids long. Germline CDR1 SGHDT, CDR2 YYEEEE. V shed 4 bases, J shed 3 bases, and the junction held 4 bases outside the gene matches. The CDR3 bases are TGTGCCAGCAGCAAGGGACAGCACAATCAGCCCCAGCATTTT. It translates to CASSKGQHNQPQHF.

For this clone: The same CDR3 arises from other DNA sequences in this sample as well. V is TRBV9 and J is TRBJ2-5; TRBD2 matches at 15 bases. Germline CDR1 reads SGDLS; CDR2 reads YYNGEE. The CDR3 has 16 amino acids. V lost 3 bases to trimming and J lost 2 bases; unmatched junction nucleotides: 2. This CDR3 is CASSGTSGGAQETQYF. The CDR3 nucleotides are TGTGCCAGCAGCGGGACTAGCGGGGGGGCTCAAGAGACCCAGTACTTC.

The gene calls are TRBV19 and TRBJ1-2, with TRBD1 matching over 8 bases. Trimming cost V 4 bases and J 6 bases; bases outside gene matches: 7. Germline V gene lookup returns CDR1 LNHDA and CDR2 SQIVND (reference sequence). This CDR3 has 14 amino acids. This CDR3 is CASSTLTGVDGYTF. The CDR3 coding sequence is TGTGCCAGTAGTACCTTGACAGGGGTCGATGGCTACACCTTC.

The chain combines TRBV5-1 with TRBJ1-1, with D tentatively TRBD1 (6 bases). This CDR3 contains 14 residues. Between the trimmed V and J ends, which lost 3 bases and 3 bases, there was a span of 12 bases. Per the germline V gene, CDR1 is SGHRS and CDR2 is YFSETQ. The CDR3 is CASSSSGQHTEAFF. For the CDR3, the DNA is TGCGCCAGCAGCTCATCCGGACAGCACACTGAAGCTTTCTTT.

This chain connects TRBV9 to TRBJ1-2; no definite D call. V was shortened by 0 bases and J by 3 bases, with 15 bases between the two germline ends. The length of the CDR3 is 16 residues. CDR1 SGDLS and CDR2 YYNGEE come from the germline V gene. CDR3 bases: TGTGCCAGCAGCGTAGCTATGGAGGGTACTGACTATGGCTACACCTTC. This gives the protein CASSVAMEGTDYGYTF.

J is TRBJ2-7 and V is TRBV30; 9 bases map to TRBD2. This CDR3 contains 13 residues. CDR1 GTSNPN and CDR2 SVGIG come from the germline V gene (reference sequence). The junction had 5 bases not matched to a gene; V was cut back by 1 base and J by 7 bases. In DNA, the CDR3 is TGTGCCTGGAGTGGGCGGGGGGGCCAAGAGCAGTACTTC. Translating it yields CAWSGRGGQEQYF.

CDR3 loop: CASSSDRVTGYTF. Written as DNA, the CDR3 is TGTGCCAGCAGCTCCGACAGGGTTACTGGCTACACCTTC. V is TRBV7-2 and J is TRBJ1-2; 7 nucleotides align to TRBD1. Trimming cost V 4 bases and J 7 bases; bases outside gene matches: 6. The CDR3 runs 13 residues. From germline, CDR1 is SGHTA and CDR2 FQGNSA.

This clone turned up a few times. The genes are TRBV6-5 and TRBJ2-2; 7 bases line up with TRBD1. The CDR3 is made up of 12 amino acids. The germline V gene encodes CDR1 MNHEY and CDR2 SVGAGI. Trimming took 8 bases from V and 6 from J; bases not matched to a gene: 3. CDR3 sequence (DNA): TGTGCCAGCGTAGGGGGCCCCGGGGAGCTGTTTTTT. Translation gives CASVGGPGELFF.

The CDR3 region has the DNA TGTGCCAGCACCCGGGTCCAGACAGCAACTACCCTCTATGGCTACACCTTC. The encoded protein is CASTRVQTATTLYGYTF. J is TRBJ1-2 and V is TRBV5-4; D may be TRBD1 (5 bases). CDR1 and CDR2 (germline): SGHNT, YYREEE (reference sequence). CDR3 length: 17 amino acids. With 6 bases removed from V and 4 bases from J, the gap between germline ends came to 25 bases.

Only a few counts were recorded for this clone. The chain uses TRBV7-9 and TRBJ2-5, with 12 bases fitting TRBD2. From germline, CDR1 is SEHNR and CDR2 FQNEAQ (reference sequence). Unmatched junction bases numbered 7, after V lost 4 bases and J lost 4 bases. The CDR3 covers 16 residues. The CDR3 here is CASSSFLAGGRETQYF. The CDR3 bases are TGTGCCAGCAGCTCCTTTCTAGCGGGGGGGCGAGAGACCCAGTACTTC.

This chain uses TRBV10-3 with TRBJ2-7, with a tentative D call TRBD1 (6 bases). Deletions cut 2 bases from V and 4 bases from J, with 9 bases between. The CDR3 totals 13 residues. Per the germline V gene, CDR1 is ENHRY and CDR2 is SYGVKD. The CDR3 loop is CAISEPGVYEQYV. CDR3 in DNA: TGTGCCATCAGTGAGCCAGGGGTATACGAGCAGTACGTC.

This clone appeared once. The V and J genes are TRBV5-1 and TRBJ1-3; 7 bases map to TRBD1. Germline assignment: CDR1 SGHRS and CDR2 YFSETQ. The CDR3 contains 13 residues. With V trimmed by 3 bases and J by 4 bases, 1 base remained unmatched. CDR3 protein: CASSSGQGNTIYF. DNA of the CDR3: TGCGCCAGCAGCTCGGGACAGGGAAACACCATATATTTT.

The count of this clone is one. V and J are TRBV5-6 and TRBJ2-1, with 16 bases fitting TRBD2. V shed 4 bases, J shed 9 bases, and the junction held 4 bases outside the gene matches. The CDR3 spans 15 residues. The germline V gene encodes CDR1 SGHDT and CDR2 YYEEEE. CDR3 sequence: CASSPGLAGGLEQFF. The CDR3 bases are TGTGCCAGCAGCCCGGGACTAGCGGGAGGGCTTGAGCAGTTCTTC.

The chain joins TRBV7-2 to TRBJ2-3, with 15 nucleotides matching TRBD2. This CDR3 has 17 residues. Germline assignment: CDR1 SGHTA and CDR2 FQGNSA. Losses at the gene ends were 2 bases for V and 9 bases for J; bases not matched to a gene: 9. In DNA form, the CDR3 reads TGTGCCAGCAGCTTATGGGGACTAGCGGGGGGTCAGGAAACGCAGTATTTT. It codes for CASSLWGLAGGQETQYF. Complete variable domain (other parts from reference TRBV7-2 and TRBJ2-3): GAGVSQSPSNKVTEKGKDVELRCDPISGHTALYWYRQSLGQGLEFLIYFQGNSAPDKSGLPSDRFSAERTGGSVSTLTIQRTQQEDSAVYLCASSLWGLAGGQETQYFGPGTRLTVL.

The chain employs TRBV5-4 and TRBJ2-7, with D perhaps TRBD1 (5 bases). The CDR3 loop spans 12 amino acids. Germline CDR1 reads SGHNT; CDR2 reads YYREEE (reference sequence). Trimming removed 3 bases from V and 6 bases from J, with 10 bases in between. The chain's CDR3 is CASSSQGFEQYF. The DNA of the CDR3 is TGTGCCAGCAGCTCCCAGGGTTTCGAGCAGTACTTC.

The rearrangement joins TRBV5-1 to TRBJ2-1; 7 bases match TRBD2. Germline assignment: CDR1 SGHRS and CDR2 YFSETQ. The ends lost 0 bases at V and 0 bases at J; junction bases unmatched: 12. This CDR3 is 19 amino acids long. CDR3 protein: CASSLGLAALPSSYNEQFF. The DNA for the CDR3 is TGCGCCAGCAGCTTGGGGCTAGCGGCCCTTCCTAGCTCCTACAATGAGCAGTTCTTC. Full variable domain (missing parts from reference TRBV5-1 and TRBJ2-1): KAGVTQTPRYLIKTRGQQVTLSCSPISGHRSVSWYQQTPGQGLQFLFEYFSETQRNKGNFPGRFSGRQFSNSRSEMNVSTLELGDSALYLCASSLGLAALPSSYNEQFFGPGTRLTVL.

The J gene is TRBJ2-1, the V gene TRBV27; tentatively, D is TRBD1 (5 bases). Trimming shortened V by 1 base and J by 7 bases, and 17 bases separated the two germline ends. The germline V gene has CDR1 MNHEY and CDR2 SMNVEV (reference sequence). The CDR3 is 16 amino acids. The chain's CDR3 is CASSLFRGLSANEQFF. Written as DNA, the CDR3 is TGTGCCAGCAGTTTATTTAGGGGCCTTTCCGCAAATGAGCAGTTCTTC.

J is TRBJ2-7 and V is TRBV7-3, with TRBD1 identical over 9 bases. The V and J ends lost 5 bases and 4 bases, in that order; junction bases with no gene match: 18. From germline, CDR1 is SGHTA and CDR2 FQGTGA. The CDR3 has 18 amino acids. The CDR3 here is CASSPIALVGTGSYEQYF. Written as DNA, the CDR3 is TGTGCCAGCAGCCCGATCGCTCTCGTAGGGACAGGGTCATACGAGCAGTACTTC.